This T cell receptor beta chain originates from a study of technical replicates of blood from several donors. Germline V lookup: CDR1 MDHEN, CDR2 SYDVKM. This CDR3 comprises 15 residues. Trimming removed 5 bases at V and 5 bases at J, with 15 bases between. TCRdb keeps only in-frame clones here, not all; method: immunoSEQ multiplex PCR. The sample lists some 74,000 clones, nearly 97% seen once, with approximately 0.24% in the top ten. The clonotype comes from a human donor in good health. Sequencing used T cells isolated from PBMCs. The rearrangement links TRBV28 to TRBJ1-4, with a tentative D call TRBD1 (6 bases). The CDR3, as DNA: TGTGCCAGCAGTCCAGGAGGGGGGGGGAATGAAAAACTGTTTTTT. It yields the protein CASSPGGGGNEKLFF.